The 6 T cell receptor beta chains in this list originate from one sample, sequenced in a study of CD8 T cells in ankylosing spondylitis. TCRdb used MiXCR to reprocess the 5' RACE reads, holding one entry per CDR3 protein. This sample has approximately 250,000 distinct CDR3 sequences; roughly 8.2% occur once, and the top ten carry approximately 4.8%. Sequencing used blood, either unsorted or a sorted T cell fraction (not recorded which). Receptor source: a female donor with ankylosing spondylitis or in good health (not recorded which).

This clonotype has only a few counts. V is TRBV5-1 and J is TRBJ2-7; D is ambiguous. Trimming removed 4 bases at V and 5 bases at J, with 16 bases between. The CDR3 length is 14 residues. CDR1 and CDR2 from the germline V gene are SGHRS and YFSETQ. The CDR3 bases are TGCGCCAGCAGCCGTGACTTGGGTAGCCACGAGCAGTACTTC. Translation gives CASSRDLGSHEQYF.

The sample holds a few counts of this clonotype. The V and J genes are TRBV7-9 and TRBJ2-1, with 7 bases that match TRBD2. This CDR3 region has 15 residues. V was clipped by 11 bases and J by 0 bases; unmatched bases: 10. CDR1 is SEHNR and CDR2 is FQNEAQ in the germline V gene (reference sequence). The CDR3: CAGGSGHSSYNEQFF. The CDR3 bases are TGTGCCGGGGGTAGCGGGCACAGCTCCTACAATGAGCAGTTCTTC. The whole variable domain, filled in from reference TRBV7-9 and TRBJ2-1, reads DTGVSQNPRHKITKRGQNVTFRCDPISEHNRLYWYRQTLGQGPEFLTYFQNEAQLEKSRLLSDRFSAERPKGSFSTLEIQRTEQGDSAMYLCAGGSGHSSYNEQFFGPGTRLTVL.

The V gene is TRBV5-1, the J gene TRBJ2-7, with D unresolved. The CDR3 is 15 amino acids. The germline V gene encodes CDR1 SGHRS and CDR2 YFSETQ. Trimming stripped 0 bases from V and 2 bases from J, with 12 bases between. The CDR3, as DNA: TGCGCCAGCAGCTTGGCGGAGAGGCTAACCTACGAGCAGTACTTC. Protein: CASSLAERLTYEQYF.

For this clonotype: A read error may explain this, as a much larger clone is one base away. No conserved phenylalanine or tryptophan is present at the end of the CDR3, so a read error is the likely explanation. V usage is TRBV12-3 or TRBV12-4 and J usage is TRBJ2-2; 9 positions agree with TRBD2. The CDR3 loop spans 12 amino acids. With 8 bases clipped from V and 10 bases from J, the junction kept 5 bases outside the gene matches. The CDR3 DNA is TGTGCCAGCCTTAGCGGGAGCGCGGAGCTGTTTTTG. Amino acid sequence: CASLSGSAELFL.

This clonotype was picked up many times. The chain is built from TRBV15 and TRBJ2-7; the match to TRBD1 covers 8 bases. This CDR3 has 15 amino acids. Germline loops: CDR1 LNHNV, CDR2 YYDKDF (reference sequence). V trimming: 1 base; J trimming: 7 bases; junction bases outside the gene matches: 9. The DNA of the CDR3 is TGTGCCACCAGCAGAGGCCGGGACAGGTCAAGGGAGCAGTACTTC. Translation gives CATSRGRDRSREQYF.

The chain couples TRBV7-3 to TRBJ1-1; no clear D. Between the trimmed V and J ends, which lost 6 bases and 4 bases, there was a span of 21 bases. The CDR3 loop spans 16 amino acids. CDR1 SGHTA and CDR2 FQGTGA come from the germline V gene. For the CDR3, the DNA is TGTGCCAGCAGTTTGGGGAGTGTGGGGTCGGGCACTGAAGCTTTCTTT. It specifies CASSLGSVGSGTEAFF.